Listed below are T cell receptor beta chains from one sample, sequenced in a study of Ad26.COV2.S vaccination and SARS-CoV-2 variants. The assay was immunoSEQ multiplex PCR, and TCRdb's table has in-frame clones only and misses some. Of some 500,000 clones in the sample, roughly 87% were seen once. Here the sequenced sample was peripheral blood, taken in a trial of Ad26.COV2.S vaccine versus placebo. The origin of the receptors is a person aged 18 to 59 who received the Ad26.COV2.S COVID-19 vaccine or a placebo. CDR3s include the opening cysteine and the closing phenylalanine or tryptophan. Each record gives: clone size, J gene, V gene, D gene, CDR3 protein, CDR3 DNA. The D gene is left open where the match is weak. The listing skips clone size in some rows; elsewhere it reads once, few, many or a size class.

>few|TRBJ1-5|TRBV2|TRBD1
CASSETGRGNQPQHF
TGTGCCAGCAGTGAAACGGGCAGGGGGAATCAGCCCCAGCATTTT
>-|TRBJ2-3|TRBV6-5|TRBD2
CASSYMAGVDTQYF
TGTGCCAGCAGTTATATGGCGGGAGTAGATACGCAGTATTTT
>-|TRBJ1-1|TRBV11-3|-
CASSLRGAEAFF
TGTGCCAGCAGCTTACGGGGGGCTGAAGCTTTCTTT
>-|TRBJ1-3|TRBV12-5|-
CASTRADSGNTIYF
TGTGCTAGCACCCGGGCTGACTCTGGAAACACCATATATTTT
>-|TRBJ1-1|TRBV12-3/TRBV12-4|-
CASSSSGMSAFF
TGTGCCAGCAGTTCATCCGGGATGTCAGCTTTCTTT
>-|TRBJ1-2|TRBV7-6|-
CVLQQGTAGYTF
TGTGTCTTACAACAGGGCACGGCTGGCTACACCTTC
>few|TRBJ1-2|TRBV19|TRBD1
CASNIDRADGYTF
TGTGCCAGTAACATTGACAGGGCTGATGGCTACACCTTC
>-|TRBJ1-1|TRBV10-3|-
CAISAPAPIGTEAFF
TGTGCCATCAGTGCCCCAGCCCCCATAGGGACTGAAGCTTTCTTT
>-|TRBJ2-3|TRBV4-2|TRBD1
CASSQRGQGVQADTQYF
TGTGCCAGCAGCCAAAGGGGACAGGGGGTTCAAGCAGATACGCAGTATTTT
>-|TRBJ2-7|TRBV5-1|-
CASSLVPGSSHEQYF
TGCGCCAGCAGCTTGGTACCAGGGAGCAGTCACGAGCAGTACTTC
>-|TRBJ2-2|TRBV5-4|-
CASSSPVVNTGELFF
TGTGCCAGCAGCTCTCCGGTTGTTAACACCGGGGAGCTGTTTTTT
>-|TRBJ2-5|TRBV9|TRBD2
CASSPGLAGHETQYF
TGTGCCAGCAGCCCAGGACTAGCGGGACACGAGACCCAGTACTTC
>-|TRBJ1-5|TRBV2|TRBD1
CASQGDRLISNQPQHF
TGTGCCAGCCAAGGGGACAGATTGATTAGCAATCAGCCCCAGCATTTT
>-|TRBJ2-1|TRBV7-2|-
CASSPVQGWNEQFF
TGTGCCAGCAGCCCTGTTCAGGGGTGGAATGAGCAGTTCTTC
>once|TRBJ1-5|TRBV11-2|TRBD1
CASSEDRGNQPQHF
TGTGCCAGCAGCGAAGACAGGGGGAATCAGCCCCAGCATTTT